This T cell receptor (beta chain) was captured in a study of cytomegalovirus exposure and HLA in healthy donors. CDR1 and CDR2 from the germline V gene are LGHNA and YNFKEQ. CDR3 length: 13 amino acids. Study conclusions and caveats: Reports indicated that the classifier achieved high specificity and sensitivity in diagnosing cytomegalovirus status. TCR beta chain V- and J-gene trimming was linked, in a later analysis, to a missense variant in DCLRE1C.

PCR employed 60 Vbeta and 13 Jbeta primers. Original analysis: Among the unique TCR beta chains that a later analysis counted, about 81 million in all, 9.5 million to 11 million were shared. The protocol was immunoSEQ multiplex PCR, while the TCRdb copy is restricted to in-frame clones and leaves out a portion. V and J calls and clone size are copied from that table; D and trimming were computed from the DNA. The repertoire consists of about 100,000 clones, with 76% occurring once and the leading ten covering just under 4%. A remark on this clone: Antigen: not known. The junction shows a germline mismatch at one end, possibly a read error.

The sequence came from a woman in her 50s in good health and CMV-seropositive. Sequences were obtained from PBMCs. This chain joins TRBV4-2 and TRBJ1-2; D is unclear. CDR3 amino acids: CASSQDPGYGYTF. For the CDR3, the DNA is TGTGCCAGCAGTCAAGATCCGGGTTATGGCTACACCTTC.